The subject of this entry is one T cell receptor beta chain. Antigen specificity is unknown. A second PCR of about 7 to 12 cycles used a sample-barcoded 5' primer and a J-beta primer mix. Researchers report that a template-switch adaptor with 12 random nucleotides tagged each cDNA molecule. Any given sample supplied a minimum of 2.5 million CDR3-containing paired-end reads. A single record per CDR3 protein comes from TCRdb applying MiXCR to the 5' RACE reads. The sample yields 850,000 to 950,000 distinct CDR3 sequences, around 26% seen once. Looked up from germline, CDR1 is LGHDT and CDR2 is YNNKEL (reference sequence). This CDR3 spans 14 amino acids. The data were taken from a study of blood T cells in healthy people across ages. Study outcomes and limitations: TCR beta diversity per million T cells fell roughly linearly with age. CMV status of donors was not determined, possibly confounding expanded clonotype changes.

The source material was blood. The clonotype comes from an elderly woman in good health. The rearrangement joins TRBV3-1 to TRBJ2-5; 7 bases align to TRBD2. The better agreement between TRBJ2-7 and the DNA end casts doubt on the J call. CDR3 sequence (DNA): TGTGCCAGCAGCCGCCCGGGAGGACCTTACGAGCAGTACTTC. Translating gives CASSRPGGPYEQYF.